This T cell receptor beta chain derives from a study of CD8 T cells in Susac syndrome. General study results and limits: Total CD8+ and CD8+ TEMRA repertoires contained roughly 15 and five Susac-specific public clones, respectively.

The CDR3 consists of 15 residues. J lost 5 bases, V lost 0 bases, and 4 bases had no gene match. Germline CDR1 is DFQATT and CDR2 is SNEGSKA (reference sequence). Random hexamers served to reverse transcribe about 0.5 to 1 ug RNA. The amplification used immunoSEQ multiplex PCR on TCR beta CDR3; it spanned 54 Vbeta and 13 Jbeta. TCRdb processed the immunoSEQ multiplex PCR reads anew with MiXCR; each CDR3 protein has one entry. The sample includes 100,000 to 150,000 distinct CDR3 sequences, around 95% of them seen just once. For this clonotype: As yet, its antigen is unknown.

CD8+ and CD4+ T cells circulating in blood were sequenced for TCR beta. CD8+ and CD4+ T cells were negatively isolated; TEMRA cells were FACS-enriched. The receptor comes from a human donor with Susac syndrome. The rearrangement joins TRBV20-1 to TRBJ2-5; 12 nucleotides align to TRBD2. Sequences were obtained from CD8+ T cells from PBMCs. CDR3 sequence (DNA): TGCAGTGCTAGAGATCAAACTAGCGGGAGGGAGACCCAGTACTTC. Translation gives CSARDQTSGRETQYF.